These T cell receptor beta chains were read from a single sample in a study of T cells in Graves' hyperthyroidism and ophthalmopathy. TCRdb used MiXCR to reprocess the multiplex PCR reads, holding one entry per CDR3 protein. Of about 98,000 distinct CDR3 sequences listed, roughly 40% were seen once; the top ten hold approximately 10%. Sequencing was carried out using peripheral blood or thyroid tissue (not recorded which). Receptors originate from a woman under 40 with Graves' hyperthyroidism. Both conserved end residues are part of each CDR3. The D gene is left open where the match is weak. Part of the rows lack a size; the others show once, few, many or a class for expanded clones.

TGTGCCAGCAGCCCCCTTGGCGGGAGTAGGTCCGGGGAGCTGTTTTTT,CASSPLGGSRSGELFF,many,TRBD2,TRBV3-1,TRBJ2-2
TGTGCCAGCTCGCGCCCTAGCGGGAGCAAGTACGAGCAGTACTTC,CASSRPSGSKYEQYF,many,TRBD2,TRBV18,TRBJ2-7
TGTGCCATAGAACCGGGACGGGCTAATTCTGGGGCCAACGTCCTGACTTTC,CAIEPGRANSGANVLTF,.,.,TRBV10-3,TRBJ2-6
TGCAGCGTTGTCAGTCCAGGGCGCACCGGGGAGCTGTTTTTT,CSVVSPGRTGELFF,.,.,TRBV29-1,TRBJ2-2
TGTGCCAGCAGTTTGTGGCAAATGAACACTGAAGCTTTCTTT,CASSLWQMNTEAFF,.,.,TRBV28,TRBJ1-1
TGTGCCAGCGGGGGGGGACACATCTACGAGCAGTACTTC,CASGGGHIYEQYF,many,.,TRBV7-9,TRBJ2-7
TGTGCCTGGACCCATGGGATTGGGGGCGAGCAGTACTTC,CAWTHGIGGEQYF,few,.,TRBV30,TRBJ2-7
TGCGCCACCCGGCTAGCGGGAGTATCCGGGGAGCTGTTTTTT,CATRLAGVSGELFF,.,TRBD2,TRBV5-1,TRBJ2-2
TGCAGTGCGTGGGACAGGGCGTCCTACGAGCAGTACTTC,CSAWDRASYEQYF,.,TRBD1,TRBV20-1,TRBJ2-7
TGCAGTGCTAGAGGGGACAGGGGGGGGATTGAGCAGTACTTC,CSARGDRGGIEQYF,.,TRBD1,TRBV20-1,TRBJ2-7
TGTGCCTGGAGTGTTGGGGCCCCATTTGGCTACACCTTC,CAWSVGAPFGYTF,.,.,TRBV30,TRBJ1-2
TGTGCCATCAGTGAGGGGACAGGGGTTGACACTGAAGCTTTCTTT,CAISEGTGVDTEAFF,.,TRBD1,TRBV10-3,TRBJ1-1
TGTGCCAGCAGTTCCCCCTGGGGTGAGCAGTACTTC,CASSSPWGEQYF,many,.,TRBV27,TRBJ2-7
TGTGCCATCAGTGGGGAGTTCGGCAGGGGGCGTGGCACTGAAGAGACCCAGTACTTC,CAISGEFGRGRGTEETQYF,.,TRBD1,TRBV10-3,TRBJ2-5
TGTGCCAGCAGCTTTCCGGGGGTTGATCAGCACCAGCATTTT,CASSFPGVDQHQHF,.,.,TRBV2,TRBJ1-5
TGTGCCAGCAGTGAATGGGCAGGGGGGTCCAGAGAAACTGAAGCTTTCTTT,CASSEWAGGSRETEAFF,.,TRBD1,TRBV25-1,TRBJ1-1
TGTGCCAGCAGCAGACTAGCGGGAGTAGGTAACGAGCAGTACTTC,CASSRLAGVGNEQYF,.,TRBD2,TRBV7-6,TRBJ2-7
TGCGCCAGCAGCTATGGGGCCGAACATGGCTACACCTTC,CASSYGAEHGYTF,.,.,TRBV5-1,TRBJ1-2
TGTGCCAGCAGTTACTCCACGAACCAAGAGACCCAGTACTTC,CASSYSTNQETQYF,many,.,TRBV6-5,TRBJ2-5
TGTGCCAGCAGTTATCCCCGGGACAAGAACACTGAAGCTTTCTTT,CASSYPRDKNTEAFF,many,.,TRBV7-9,TRBJ1-1
TGTGCCAGCAGCCCGCGGGGGGCGAACTATGGCTACACCTTC,CASSPRGANYGYTF,.,.,TRBV7-8,TRBJ1-2
TGCAGTGCTAAGGGACAGTATGGCTACACCTTC,CSAKGQYGYTF,.,TRBD1,TRBV20-1,TRBJ1-2
TGTGCCAGCAGTCTTACCGGGACTAGCGGAGCCTACGAGCAGTACTTC,CASSLTGTSGAYEQYF,few,TRBD2,TRBV28,TRBJ2-7
TGTGCCAGCAGCCGGGGCCGCGGGACCTACGAGACCCAGTACTTC,CASSRGRGTYETQYF,.,.,TRBV7-6,TRBJ2-5
TGTGCCACCAGCAGTCCCGGGACAGGGCTGCATTTT,CATSSPGTGLHF,.,TRBD1,TRBV15,TRBJ1-5
TGTGCCAGCAGTGAATTGGGCAGGGTTCAGCCCCAGCATTTT,CASSELGRVQPQHF,many,.,TRBV25-1,TRBJ1-5
TGTGCCAGCAGTTACTCGAGGGCCCTAGCAGGGCGCCGCCACTACGAGCAGTACTTC,CASSYSRALAGRRHYEQYF,many,.,TRBV6-5,TRBJ2-7
TGTGCCAGCAGTTCGTTCACCGGGGAGCTGTTTTTT,CASSSFTGELFF,many,.,TRBV27,TRBJ2-2
TGTGCCAGCAGCTTAGCTTGGACAGTAACTAATGAAAAACTGTTTTTT,CASSLAWTVTNEKLFF,.,.,TRBV7-2,TRBJ1-4
TGCAAGCGGGAGGGGGACGAGCAGTACTTC,CKREGDEQYF,.,TRBD2,TRBV20-1,TRBJ2-7
TGTGCCAGCAGCTTCGTCAGGGGGCGGCACACTGAAGCTTTCTTT,CASSFVRGRHTEAFF,many,TRBD1,TRBV11-2,TRBJ1-1
TGCAGTGCTAGAGAATTCGGGAGGGCCACAGAGACCCAGTACTTC,CSAREFGRATETQYF,many,TRBD2,TRBV20-1,TRBJ2-5
TGTGCCAGCGCCCGGGACAGGGACGAGCAGTACTTC,CASARDRDEQYF,.,TRBD1,TRBV6-1,TRBJ2-7
TGTGCCAGCAGCGGGGGCGGGAGGTACGAGCAGTACTTC,CASSGGGRYEQYF,many,TRBD2,TRBV13,TRBJ2-7
TGTGCCAGCAGTCTGGGGACTAGCGGGGTCTACGAGCAGTACTTC,CASSLGTSGVYEQYF,.,TRBD2,TRBV6-5,TRBJ2-7
TGTGCCAGCAGTGAAGTTCTCCTAGGGGCGGGGGACTATGGCTACACCTTC,CASSEVLLGAGDYGYTF,many,.,TRBV2,TRBJ1-2
TGCAGTGCCATAAAGGTCCCTAGCGGGACTTACGAGCAGTACTTC,CSAIKVPSGTYEQYF,.,TRBD2,TRBV20-1,TRBJ2-7
TGTGCCAGCCGCGATAACACAGATACGCAGTATTTT,CASRDNTDTQYF,many,.,TRBV7-9,TRBJ2-3
TGTGCCAGCAGCCCGGCGGCAGGGTACATGAAGACCCAGTACTTC,CASSPAAGYMKTQYF,many,.,TRBV7-9,TRBJ2-5
TGCAGTGCGAGCGATACTAGGGGGACCCCTGAAGCTTTCTTT,CSASDTRGTPEAFF,many,.,TRBV20-1,TRBJ1-1
TGTGCCCGCTCCCTGGGGGTAGAGTATGGCTACACCTTC,CARSLGVEYGYTF,few,.,TRBV10-3,TRBJ1-2
TGTGCCAGCCCCGGGGCGGGAGGCGACACCGGGGAGCTGTTTTTT,CASPGAGGDTGELFF,many,TRBD2,TRBV12-3/TRBV12-4,TRBJ2-2
TGTGCCAGCAGTTCTCAAGCGGGAGGGACCCAGTACTTC,CASSSQAGGTQYF,.,TRBD2,TRBV2,TRBJ2-5
TGTGCCAGCAGGGGGGACAGCGACTACGAGCAGTACTTC,CASRGDSDYEQYF,once,TRBD1,TRBV6-2/TRBV6-3,TRBJ2-7
TGTGCCAGCAGTTCTAGCCTACCACCCTACGAGCAGTACTTC,CASSSSLPPYEQYF,many,.,TRBV28,TRBJ2-7
TGTGCCAGCAGCACAAGGACAGGGGCTCGGGAGACCCAGTACTTC,CASSTRTGARETQYF,many,TRBD1,TRBV7-9,TRBJ2-5
TGTGCCAGCGTCTCGGAATATCTTCGGAATGAAAAACTGTTTTTT,CASVSEYLRNEKLFF,many,.,TRBV12-3/TRBV12-4,TRBJ1-4
TGTGCCAGCAGCCTGGGACAGGGGCTTGGCTACACCTTC,CASSLGQGLGYTF,many,TRBD1,TRBV7-3,TRBJ1-2
TGTGCCAGCAGCCAGGGTGGGACCTACTTC,CASSQGGTYF,once,.,TRBV7-8,TRBJ2-7
TGTGCCACCAGCAGGCTAGCGGCGAGCACAGATACGCAGTATTTT,CATSRLAASTDTQYF,many,TRBD2,TRBV15,TRBJ2-3
TGTGCCACCAGCGAGACAGTTCGCCCACCCACAGATACGCAGTATTTT,CATSETVRPPTDTQYF,many,.,TRBV15,TRBJ2-3
TGTGCCAGCAGTGAGGAATTACAGGGAAACACCATATATTTT,CASSEELQGNTIYF,many,.,TRBV2,TRBJ1-3
TGCAGTGCTAGGAGACTAGCGGGAGGGCCCAGGACCGGGGAGCTGTTTTTT,CSARRLAGGPRTGELFF,.,TRBD2,TRBV20-1,TRBJ2-2
TGCAGCGTTCTTACCCGGGACAGGGCCTATGGCTACACCTTC,CSVLTRDRAYGYTF,.,TRBD1,TRBV29-1,TRBJ1-2
TGTGCCAGCAGCCCCGGGACAGGGGAGGAGACCCAGTACTTC,CASSPGTGEETQYF,few,TRBD1,TRBV9,TRBJ2-5